The 32 T cell receptor beta chains below all came from one sample that was sequenced in a study of blood T cells in healthy people across ages. Through a sample-barcoded 5' primer and a J-beta primer mix, a second PCR was run for roughly 7 to 11 cycles. TCRdb recomputed calls from the 5' RACE reads with MiXCR, one row per CDR3 protein. The sample lists 700,000 or so distinct CDR3 sequences, around 41% occurring once. Sequencing input: blood. These receptors originate from a man aged 80 or over in good health.

Points on this clonotype: Possible read error: a much larger clone is one base away. J is TRBJ2-3 and V is TRBV6-2 or TRBV6-3; D unresolved. V lost 2 bases and J lost 6, with 12 bases in between. The germline gives CDR1 MNHEY, CDR2 SVGEGT. The CDR3 contains 14 residues. DNA of the CDR3: TGTGCCAGCAGTTACCCTGGTAGTAAGGATACGCAGTATTTT. It is translated as CASSYPGSKDTQYF.

The rearrangement links TRBV9 to TRBJ2-7; D is undetermined. V lost 4 bases and J 0 bases, leaving 14 bases between the germline ends. The CDR3 has 15 residues. Germline V gene lookup returns CDR1 SGDLS and CDR2 YYNGEE. The CDR3 DNA follows: TGTGCCAGCAGCCCACGGATGGGAAGCTCCTACGAGCAGTACTTC. Protein: CASSPRMGSSYEQYF. Combining the CDR3 with reference TRBV9 and TRBJ2-7 gives the whole variable domain DSGVTQTPKHLITATGQRVTLRCSPRSGDLSVYWYQQSLDQGLQFLIQYYNGEERAKGNILERFSAQQFPDLHSELNLSSLELGDSALYFCASSPRMGSSYEQYFGPGTRLTVT.

Only a few counts were recorded for this clonotype. V gene TRBV29-1 combines with J gene TRBJ1-2; D is possibly TRBD1 (6 bases). The CDR3 extends over 14 amino acids. Germline V gene sequence: CDR1 SQVTM, CDR2 ANQGSEA. V shed 3 bases and J shed 4 bases, with 15 bases lying between them. CDR3: CSVERGASRYGYTF. The CDR3 DNA reads as TGCAGCGTTGAGCGGGGGGCGAGTCGCTATGGCTACACCTTC.

The rearrangement uses TRBV14 and TRBJ1-1; D gene ambiguous. V was cut by 1 base and J by 2 bases, with 17 bases left in between. The CDR3 extends over 17 amino acids. Per germline, CDR1 SGHDN and CDR2 FVKESK. CDR3 residues: CASSQALGSLGNTEAFF. The CDR3 DNA reads TGTGCCAGCAGCCAAGCCCTGGGAAGTTTGGGAAACACTGAAGCTTTCTTT.

V and J are TRBV6-5 and TRBJ1-2, with D perhaps matching TRBD1 (6 bases). The CDR3 runs 15 residues. Germline V lookup: CDR1 MNHEY, CDR2 SVGAGI. V lost 2 bases and J lost 7, with 17 bases in between. This chain's CDR3 is CASSYVRGRGSGYTF. For the CDR3, the DNA is TGTGCCAGCAGTTACGTACGGGGGCGCGGGAGTGGCTACACCTTC.

The chain recombines TRBV20-1 with TRBJ1-1; D is ambiguous. Germline-derived CDR1 and CDR2 are DFQATT and SNEGSKA (reference sequence). Trimming stripped 0 bases from V and 4 bases from J, with 9 bases between. The CDR3 runs to 13 residues. CDR3 coding DNA: TGCAGTGCTAGAGATCATAGTTCCACTGAAGCTTTCTTT. This sequence encodes CSARDHSSTEAFF.

The gene calls are TRBV9 and TRBJ1-1, with D perhaps matching TRBD1 (6 bases). CDR1 SGDLS and CDR2 YYNGEE come from the germline V gene. The CDR3 has 15 residues. V was pared by 4 bases and J by 0 bases, with 13 bases between. The CDR3 protein is CASSPGTTLNTEAFF. Written as DNA, the CDR3 is TGTGCCAGCAGCCCCGGGACAACTTTGAACACTGAAGCTTTCTTT. The full variable domain, in which reference TRBV9 and TRBJ1-1 provide the parts outside the CDR3, is DSGVTQTPKHLITATGQRVTLRCSPRSGDLSVYWYQQSLDQGLQFLIQYYNGEERAKGNILERFSAQQFPDLHSELNLSSLELGDSALYFCASSPGTTLNTEAFFGQGTRLTVV.

In its sample, this clonotype was seen many times. The chain employs TRBV28 and TRBJ2-5; D uncertain. In germline, CDR1 is MDHEN, CDR2 SYDVKM. Trimming removed 7 bases at V and 1 base at J, with 10 bases between. This CDR3 spans 13 amino acids. CDR3 in amino acids: CASKSSVQETQYF. The CDR3 DNA is TGTGCCAGCAAATCATCCGTCCAAGAGACCCAGTACTTC. The full variable domain, in which reference TRBV28 and TRBJ2-5 provide the parts outside the CDR3, is DVKVTQSSRYLVKRTGEKVFLECVQDMDHENMFWYRQDPGLGLRLIYFSYDVKMKEKGDIPEGYSVSREKKERFSLILESASTNQTSMYLCASKSSVQETQYFGPGTRLLVL.

This sequence joins TRBV6-2 or TRBV6-3 and TRBJ2-1; 11 nucleotides align to TRBD2. The CDR3 runs 12 residues. Germline-derived CDR1 and CDR2 are MNHEY and SVGEGT. V shed 2 bases and J 15 bases; nucleotides not matched to a gene: 3. This CDR3 reads CASSYRLAGRFF. The CDR3 DNA is TGTGCCAGCAGTTACCGACTAGCGGGAAGGTTCTTC.

The V call is TRBV12-3 or TRBV12-4, the J call TRBJ2-3, with 8 bases matching TRBD1. The ends lost 4 bases at V and 6 bases at J; junction bases unmatched: 6. This CDR3 has 14 residues. CDR3 in amino acids: CASSYDGDRDTQYF. The CDR3 region has the DNA TGTGCCAGCAGTTATGACGGGGACAGGGATACGCAGTATTTT.

The chain has TRBV20-1 and TRBJ2-5; possible D gene TRBD2, 6 bases. Trimming cost V 1 base and J 2 bases, with 20 bases left between them. Germline V gene data show CDR1 as DFQATT and CDR2 as SNEGSKA (reference sequence). This CDR3 contains 17 residues. CDR3 region: CSARGGGRGTPQETQYF. CDR3 DNA sequence: TGCAGTGCTAGAGGTGGAGGACGGGGGACTCCTCAAGAGACCCAGTACTTC.

This rearrangement joins TRBV11-2 to TRBJ2-5; 9 nucleotides match TRBD1. Per the germline V gene, CDR1 is SGHAT and CDR2 is FQNNGV. This CDR3 contains 16 residues. The V and J ends lost 5 bases and 5 bases, in that order; junction bases with no gene match: 12. CDR3 loop: CASSHTDRGLGETQYF. For the CDR3, the DNA is TGTGCCAGCAGCCATACTGACAGGGGGTTAGGGGAGACCCAGTACTTC. The full variable domain, completed using reference TRBV11-2 and TRBJ2-5, is EAGVAQSPRYKIIEKRQSVAFWCNPISGHATLYWYQQILGQGPKLLIQFQNNGVVDDSQLPKDRFSAERLKGVDSTLKIQPAKLEDSAVYLCASSHTDRGLGETQYFGPGTRLLVL.

The chain links TRBV6-6 to TRBJ2-7; D is perhaps TRBD1 (6 bases). The CDR3 loop spans 14 amino acids. Trimming cost V 2 bases and J 2 bases, with 10 bases left between them. CDR1 is MNHNY, CDR2 SVGAGI, per germline (reference sequence). The DNA for the CDR3 is TGTGCCAGCAGTTACGGGGGACAACCCTACGAGCAGTACTTC. Translating gives CASSYGGQPYEQYF.

V and J are TRBV5-1 and TRBJ2-5, with 8 bases identical to TRBD2. After removal of 0 bases from V and 3 bases from J, the junction contained 7 bases not matched to a gene. Per germline, CDR1 SGHRS and CDR2 YFSETQ. The CDR3 is made up of 16 amino acids. The CDR3 bases are TGCGCCAGCAGCTTGGACGGGAGGGGTTTTGAAGAGACCCAGTACTTC. This translates into CASSLDGRGFEETQYF.

V and J are TRBV4-3 and TRBJ2-3, with D perhaps matching TRBD2 (6 bases). V lost 0 bases and J 2 bases, leaving 15 bases between the germline ends. The CDR3 has 17 amino acids. The germline V gene encodes CDR1 LGHNA and CDR2 YSLEER. The chain's CDR3 is CASSQDRGGVLTDTQYF. DNA for the CDR3: TGCGCCAGCAGCCAAGATAGAGGCGGGGTCCTCACAGATACGCAGTATTTT.

This clonotype occurred a few times. The rearrangement links TRBV9 to TRBJ1-2, with D hard to call. This CDR3 spans 14 amino acids. Germline CDR1 reads SGDLS; CDR2 reads YYNGEE. The V and J ends lost 0 bases and 7 bases respectively, with 13 bases between them. CDR3 DNA: TGTGCCAGCAGCGTAGCGGATTCAGGAGGTGGCTACACCTTC. Its protein is CASSVADSGGGYTF.

This clonotype turned up a few times. The chain uses TRBV4-1 and TRBJ1-2, with 7 positions matching TRBD1. V was pared by 2 bases and J by 2 bases, with 2 bases of the junction left unmatched. Germline V gene lookup returns CDR1 MGHRA and CDR2 YSYEKL. This CDR3 contains 14 residues. In DNA form, the CDR3 reads TGCGCCAGCAGCCAACCGACAGGGAACTATGGCTACACCTTC. Protein: CASSQPTGNYGYTF.

This clonotype was detected ten times or more. The J gene is TRBJ2-5, the V gene TRBV29-1, with D possibly matching TRBD1 (5 bases). Looked up from germline, CDR1 is SQVTM and CDR2 is ANQGSEA. The V end was cut by 4 bases, the J end by 4 bases, with 13 bases between. The CDR3 contains 13 residues. The CDR3 bases are TGCAGCGTTGTCAGGGTCATTGGAGAGACCCAGTACTTC. This encodes CSVVRVIGETQYF.

This chain uses TRBV27 with TRBJ2-4; 8 bases map to TRBD1. Germline CDR1 MNHEY, CDR2 SMNVEV (reference sequence). This CDR3 has 18 residues. V was clipped by 5 bases and J by 0 bases; unmatched bases: 12. The CDR3 loop is CASSIRAGGDIAKNIQYF. In nucleotides, the CDR3 is TGTGCCAGCAGTATAAGGGCAGGGGGCGATATAGCCAAAAACATTCAGTACTTC.

The rearrangement joins TRBV10-2 to TRBJ2-1; D is uncertain. Germline values: CDR1 WSHSY, CDR2 SAAADI. CDR3 length: 13 amino acids. The germline V and J ends were trimmed by 8 bases and 3 bases, with 11 bases remaining between them. The CDR3 is CASRAQVYNEQFF. The CDR3 DNA reads TGCGCCAGCCGGGCGCAGGTCTACAATGAGCAGTTCTTC.

The chain links TRBV28 to TRBJ1-2; D gene unclear. Trimming took 1 base from V and 7 from J, leaving 10 bases between them. Germline assignment: CDR1 MDHEN and CDR2 SYDVKM. The CDR3 consists of 13 residues. The CDR3 protein is CASSLSYPSGYTF. The CDR3 DNA is TGTGCCAGCAGTTTATCCTATCCTTCTGGCTACACCTTC.

The gene calls are TRBV29-1 and TRBJ2-6; no definite D call. The V gene's germline CDR1 is SQVTM and CDR2 ANQGSEA. The CDR3 loop spans 14 amino acids. V was trimmed by 6 bases and J by 2 bases, leaving 11 bases between them. CDR3 DNA: TGCAGCGTACCCCACGCCGCTGGGGCCAACGTCCTGACTTTC. It translates to CSVPHAAGANVLTF.

This chain links TRBV7-2 with TRBJ1-5; D unresolved. V lost 5 bases and J 6 bases, leaving 17 bases between the germline ends. The CDR3 consists of 15 residues. Germline CDR1 and CDR2: SGHTA and FQGNSA. CDR3 nucleotide sequence: TGTGCCAGCAGCCAAGACGGACTAGGCGGTCAGCCCCAGCATTTT. The encoded protein is CASSQDGLGGQPQHF.

The table lists this clonotype with a count of one. The rearrangement uses TRBV7-3 and TRBJ1-3; perhaps TRBD1 as D (6 bases). The V end lost 5 bases, the J end lost 0 bases, and 11 bases lay between the germline ends. The germline gives CDR1 SGHTA, CDR2 FQGTGA. The CDR3 runs to 15 residues. The CDR3 sequence is CASSPTGDSGNTIYF. CDR3 nucleotides: TGTGCCAGCAGCCCGACAGGAGACTCTGGAAACACCATATATTTT.

The chain employs TRBV7-2 and TRBJ2-3; unclear D gene. Germline V CDR1 and CDR2: SGHTA, FQGNSA. The V end lost 3 bases, the J end lost 1 base, and 8 bases lay between the germline ends. This CDR3 has 14 residues. The CDR3: CASSFLVRTDTQYF. DNA for the CDR3: TGTGCCAGCAGCTTCTTAGTTCGCACAGATACGCAGTATTTT.

This clonotype was detected only a few times. J is TRBJ2-5 and V is TRBV20-1; 7 bases match TRBD2. V lost 4 bases, J lost 5 bases, and 16 bases stayed unmatched. Germline loops: CDR1 DFQATT, CDR2 SNEGSKA (reference sequence). There are 16 residues in the CDR3. CDR3 sequence reads: CSATLGAGASGETQYF. The CDR3 coding sequence is TGCAGTGCTACCTTAGGCGCGGGAGCGTCGGGGGAGACCCAGTACTTC.

The chain carries TRBV20-1 and TRBJ2-5, with D hard to call. The CDR3 spans 10 residues. Germline assignment: CDR1 DFQATT and CDR2 SNEGSKA (reference sequence). V was pared by 7 bases and J by 3 bases, with 6 bases between. CDR3 DNA sequence: TGCAGTGGCCCTGAAGAGACCCAGTACTTC. This translates into CSGPEETQYF.

The V call is TRBV20-1, the J call TRBJ1-5; a weak D match, TRBD1 (6 bases). Trimming left V 1 base short and J 3 bases short, with 16 bases between. CDR1 DFQATT and CDR2 SNEGSKA come from the germline V gene (reference sequence). The CDR3 totals 16 residues. The CDR3, as DNA: TGCAGTGCTAGAGGGCGCCAGGGGCTAGTCAATCAGCCCCAGCATTTT. This encodes CSARGRQGLVNQPQHF.

This clonotype was observed a few times. The chain joins TRBV20-1 to TRBJ2-3, with a possible D match to TRBD2 (5 bases). V lost 6 bases, J lost 6 bases, and 22 bases lay in between. CDR3 size: 15 residues. Germline values: CDR1 DFQATT, CDR2 SNEGSKA (reference sequence). The DNA of the CDR3 is TGCAGTGCGGCCCTCGGGATGGCCCCCGCGGATACGCAGTATTTT. Translated, it gives CSAALGMAPADTQYF.

This chain connects TRBV20-1 to TRBJ1-3; no reliable D call. The germline V gene encodes CDR1 DFQATT and CDR2 SNEGSKA (reference sequence). This CDR3 comprises 14 residues. V lost 3 bases to trimming and J lost 0 bases, with 9 bases between them. The DNA of the CDR3 is TGCAGTGCTAGGCGCCAGAACTCTGGAAACACCATATATTTT. Translating it yields CSARRQNSGNTIYF.

The chain combines TRBV15 with TRBJ2-3; the D is unclear. This CDR3 is built from 15 residues. Trimming left V 6 bases short and J 3 bases short, with 16 bases between. Germline V CDR1 and CDR2: LNHNV, YYDKDF (reference sequence). The CDR3, as DNA: TGTGCCACCAGGGGATTAAGCATCGTGACAGATACGCAGTATTTT. Its translation: CATRGLSIVTDTQYF.

The J gene is TRBJ1-6, the V gene TRBV30; 8 nucleotides match TRBD1. After removal of 5 bases from V and 10 bases from J, the junction contained 10 bases not matched to a gene. Per germline, CDR1 GTSNPN and CDR2 SVGIG (reference sequence). CDR3 length: 14 residues. The CDR3 DNA sequence: TGTGCCTGGGGTGGGACAGGAATAAACTCACCCCTCCACTTT. This codes for CAWGGTGINSPLHF.